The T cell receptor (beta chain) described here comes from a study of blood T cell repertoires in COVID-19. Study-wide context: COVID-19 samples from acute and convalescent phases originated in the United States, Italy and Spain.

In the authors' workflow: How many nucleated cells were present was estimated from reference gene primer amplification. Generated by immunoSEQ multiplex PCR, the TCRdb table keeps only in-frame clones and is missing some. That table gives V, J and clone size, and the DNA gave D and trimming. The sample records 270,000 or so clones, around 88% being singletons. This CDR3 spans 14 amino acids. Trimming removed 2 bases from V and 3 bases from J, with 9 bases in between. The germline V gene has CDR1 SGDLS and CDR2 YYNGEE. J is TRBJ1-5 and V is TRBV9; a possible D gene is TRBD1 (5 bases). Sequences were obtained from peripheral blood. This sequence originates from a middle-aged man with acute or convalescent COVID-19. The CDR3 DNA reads TGTGCCAGCAGCGTCGGGGGTAACAATCAGCCCCAGCATTTT. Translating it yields CASSVGGNNQPQHF.